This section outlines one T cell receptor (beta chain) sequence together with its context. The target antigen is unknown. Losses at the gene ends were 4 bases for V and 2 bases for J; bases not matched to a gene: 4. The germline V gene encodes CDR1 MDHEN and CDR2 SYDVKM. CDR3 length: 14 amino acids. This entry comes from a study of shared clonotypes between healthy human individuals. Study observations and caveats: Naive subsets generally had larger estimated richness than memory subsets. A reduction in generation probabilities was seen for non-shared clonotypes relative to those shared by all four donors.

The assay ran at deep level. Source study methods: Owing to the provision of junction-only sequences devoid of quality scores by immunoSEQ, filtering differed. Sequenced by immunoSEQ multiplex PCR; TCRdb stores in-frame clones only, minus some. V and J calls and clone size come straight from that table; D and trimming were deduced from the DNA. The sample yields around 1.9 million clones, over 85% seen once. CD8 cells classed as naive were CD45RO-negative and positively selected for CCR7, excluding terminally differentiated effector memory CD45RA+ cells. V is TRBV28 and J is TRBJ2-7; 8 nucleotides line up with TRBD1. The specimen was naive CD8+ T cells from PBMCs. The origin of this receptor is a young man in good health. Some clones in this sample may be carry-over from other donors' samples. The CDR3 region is CASSSQGVPYEQYF. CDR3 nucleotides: TGTGCCAGCAGTTCACAGGGGGTTCCCTACGAGCAGTACTTC.